This T cell receptor (beta chain) was sequenced in a study of blood T cell repertoires in COVID-19. Study-wide background: Whether acute or convalescent, the COVID-19 samples came from the United States, Italy and Spain.

Assay: immunoSEQ multiplex PCR; the TCRdb copy retains only in-frame clones and omits some. Of around 310,000 clones listed, roughly 90% are singletons. Participants spanned ages about 18 to 100 years and resided in about 25 US areas. Donors were grouped by their self-reported clinical history. Cohort 3 donors were reported recovered after two negative PCRs, clearance, or symptom resolution. V was pared by 5 bases and J by 4 bases, with 7 bases of the junction left unmatched. Germline lookup yields CDR1 SGHTA and CDR2 FQGNSA. This CDR3 has 15 amino acids. This receptor was identified in a woman aged 25 to 39 who had recovered from COVID-19. The sequencing input was PBMCs or T cells enriched from blood (not recorded which). The chain combines TRBV7-2 with TRBJ2-1, with TRBD2 matching over 8 bases. This chain's CDR3 is CASSPPSGSYNEQFF. The CDR3 nucleotides are TGTGCCAGCAGCCCCCCCAGCGGGAGTTACAATGAGCAGTTCTTC.